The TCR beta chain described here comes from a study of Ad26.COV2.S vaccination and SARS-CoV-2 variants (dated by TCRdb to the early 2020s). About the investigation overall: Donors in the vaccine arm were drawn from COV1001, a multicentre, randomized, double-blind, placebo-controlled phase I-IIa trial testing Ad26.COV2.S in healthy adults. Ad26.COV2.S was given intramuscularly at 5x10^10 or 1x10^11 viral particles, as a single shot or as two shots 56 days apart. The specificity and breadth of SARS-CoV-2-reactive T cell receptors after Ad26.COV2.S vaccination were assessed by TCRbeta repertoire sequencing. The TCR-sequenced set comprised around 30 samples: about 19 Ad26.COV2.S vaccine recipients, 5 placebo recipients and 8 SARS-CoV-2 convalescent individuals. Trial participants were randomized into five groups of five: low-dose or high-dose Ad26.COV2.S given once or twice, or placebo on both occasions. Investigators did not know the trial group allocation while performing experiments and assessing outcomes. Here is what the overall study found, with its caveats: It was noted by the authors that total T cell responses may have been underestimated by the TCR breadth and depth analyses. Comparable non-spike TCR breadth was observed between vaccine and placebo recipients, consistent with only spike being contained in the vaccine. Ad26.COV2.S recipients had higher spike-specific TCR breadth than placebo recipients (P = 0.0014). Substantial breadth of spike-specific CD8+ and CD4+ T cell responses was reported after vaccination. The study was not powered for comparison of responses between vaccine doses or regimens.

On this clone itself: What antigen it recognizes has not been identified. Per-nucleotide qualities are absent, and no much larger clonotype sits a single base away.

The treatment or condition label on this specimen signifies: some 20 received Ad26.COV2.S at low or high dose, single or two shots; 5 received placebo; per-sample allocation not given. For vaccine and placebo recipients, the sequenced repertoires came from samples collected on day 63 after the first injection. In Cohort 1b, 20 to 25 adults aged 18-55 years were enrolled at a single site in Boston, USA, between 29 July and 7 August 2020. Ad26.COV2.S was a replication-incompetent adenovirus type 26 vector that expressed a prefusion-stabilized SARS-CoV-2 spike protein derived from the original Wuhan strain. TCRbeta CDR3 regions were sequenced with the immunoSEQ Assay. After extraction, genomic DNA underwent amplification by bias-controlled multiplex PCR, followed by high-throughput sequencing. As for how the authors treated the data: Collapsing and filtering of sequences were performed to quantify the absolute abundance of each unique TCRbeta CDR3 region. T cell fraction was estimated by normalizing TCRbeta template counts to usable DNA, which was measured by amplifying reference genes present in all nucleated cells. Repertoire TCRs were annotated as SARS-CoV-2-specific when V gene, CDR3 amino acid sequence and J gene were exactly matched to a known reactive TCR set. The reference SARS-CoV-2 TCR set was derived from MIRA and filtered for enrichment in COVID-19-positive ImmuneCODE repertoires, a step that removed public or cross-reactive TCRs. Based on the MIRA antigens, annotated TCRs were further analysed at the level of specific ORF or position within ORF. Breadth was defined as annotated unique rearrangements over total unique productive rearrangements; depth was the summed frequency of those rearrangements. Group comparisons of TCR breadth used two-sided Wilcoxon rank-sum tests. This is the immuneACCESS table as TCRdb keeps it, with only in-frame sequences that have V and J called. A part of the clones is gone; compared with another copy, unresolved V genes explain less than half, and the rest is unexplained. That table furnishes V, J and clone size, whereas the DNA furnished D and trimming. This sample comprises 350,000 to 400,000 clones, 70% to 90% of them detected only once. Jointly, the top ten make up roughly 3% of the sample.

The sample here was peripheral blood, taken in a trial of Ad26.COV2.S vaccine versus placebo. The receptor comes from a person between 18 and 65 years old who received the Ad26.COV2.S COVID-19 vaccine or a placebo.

CDR3 protein: CASSLPLAVFTDTQYF. At the DNA level, the sequence is TGCGCCAGCAGCTTGCCTCTAGCCGTTTTCACAGATACGCAGTATTTT. The rearranged segments are TRBV5-1 and TRBJ2-3; TRBD2 is perhaps the D gene, given 5 matching bases. The cysteine opens and the phenylalanine closes a CDR3 of 16 amino acids. Just CDR3 DNA is preserved here, 48 bases in frame from base 1. Between the V and J ends, shortened by 1 base and 2 bases respectively, the junction contains 14 bases. As encoded in the germline V gene, CDR1 is SGHRS while CDR2 is YFSETQ.